These T cell receptor beta chains were read from a single sample in a study of control samples from healthy donors and cancer patients. The table came from immunoSEQ multiplex PCR; TCRdb's copy has only in-frame clones and leaves some out. The sample records around 71,000 clones, around 87% being singletons. The sequenced sample was PBMCs. The receptor set was obtained from a woman aged 50 to 65 with head and neck cancer. Each CDR3 is given without its conserved first and last residue. Fields, in order: V gene, D gene, CDR3 protein. D genes are given only for firm matches.

TRBV24-1 | - | ATSDRGHPSTDTQY
TRBV5-5 | - | ASSRDASTEAF
TRBV9 | TRBD2 | ASGGDHNEQF
TRBV12-3/TRBV12-4 | - | ASSLWNEQF
TRBV27 | - | ASSFIGGHDEQF
TRBV6-2/TRBV6-3 | TRBD1 | ASSYSGTGNQPQH
TRBV7-7 | TRBD1 | ASSPGTGWNTGELF
TRBV11-2 | - | ASSLDTNTQY
TRBV3-1/TRBV3-2 | TRBD2 | ASSQGRGGLDEQF
TRBV28 | - | ASSLPEAQNTEAF
TRBV5-5 | - | ASSRAGRLTGELF
TRBV11-2 | - | ASSQGVHVANTGELF